The present entry profiles one TCR beta chain with its context. The data derive from a study of chemoradiotherapy in HPV16-positive cancers. Study overall: A couple of HPV16-positive patients' cells yielded candidate HPV-specific clones and common motifs.

Trimming pared 5 bases from V and 4 bases from J, leaving 9 bases between. Germline CDR1 KGHSH, CDR2 LQKENI. This CDR3 contains 14 residues. Assay used: immunoSEQ multiplex PCR; TCRdb lists only in-frame clones, some missing. The sample lists some 20,000 clones; around two thirds were seen once. This sample was taken from a patient who underwent chemoradiotherapy. The receptor comes from a human donor with HPV-associated anogenital cancer. The chain employs TRBV18 and TRBJ1-6, with D maybe TRBD1 (6 bases). The CDR3 sequence: CASSSGQYNSPLHF. CDR3 DNA sequence: TGTGCCAGCTCATCGGGACAATATAATTCACCCCTCCACTTT.